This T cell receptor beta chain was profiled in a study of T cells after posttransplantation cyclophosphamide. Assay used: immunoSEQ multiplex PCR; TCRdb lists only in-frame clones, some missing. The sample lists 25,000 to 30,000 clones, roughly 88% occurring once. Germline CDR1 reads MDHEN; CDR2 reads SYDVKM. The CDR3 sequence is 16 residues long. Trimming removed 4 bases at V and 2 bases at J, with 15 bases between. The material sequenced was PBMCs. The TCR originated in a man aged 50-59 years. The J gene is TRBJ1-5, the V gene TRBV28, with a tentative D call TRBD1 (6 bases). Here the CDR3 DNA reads TGTGCCAGCAGTTCCCTTAGGGACACTGGCAATCAGCCCCAGCATTTT. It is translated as CASSSLRDTGNQPQHF. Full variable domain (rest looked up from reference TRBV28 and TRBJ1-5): DVKVTQSSRYLVKRTGEKVFLECVQDMDHENMFWYRQDPGLGLRLIYFSYDVKMKEKGDIPEGYSVSREKKERFSLILESASTNQTSMYLCASSSLRDTGNQPQHFGDGTRLSIL.